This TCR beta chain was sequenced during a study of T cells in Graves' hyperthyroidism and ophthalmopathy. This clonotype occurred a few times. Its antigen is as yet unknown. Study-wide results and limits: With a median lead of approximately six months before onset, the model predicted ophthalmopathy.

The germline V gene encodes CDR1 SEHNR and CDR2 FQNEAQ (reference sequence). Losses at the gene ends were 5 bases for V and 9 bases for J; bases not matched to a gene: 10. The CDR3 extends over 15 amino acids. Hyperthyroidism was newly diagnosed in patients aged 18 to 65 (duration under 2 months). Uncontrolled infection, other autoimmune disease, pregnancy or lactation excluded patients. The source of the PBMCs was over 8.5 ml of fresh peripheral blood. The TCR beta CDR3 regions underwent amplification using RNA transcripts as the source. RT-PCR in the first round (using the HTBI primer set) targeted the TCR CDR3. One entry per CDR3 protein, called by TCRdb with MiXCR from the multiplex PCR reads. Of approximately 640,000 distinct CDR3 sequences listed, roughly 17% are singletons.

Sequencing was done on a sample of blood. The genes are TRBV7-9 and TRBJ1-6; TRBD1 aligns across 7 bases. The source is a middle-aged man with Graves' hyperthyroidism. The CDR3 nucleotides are TGTGCCAGCAGCGGCACAGGGGCCGGGGCTTCACCCCTCCACTTT. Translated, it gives CASSGTGAGASPLHF.